This entry lists 27 T cell receptor beta chains sequenced from one sample in a study of CXCR3-negative and CXCR3-positive naive CD8 T cells. UMI-labeled TRB cDNA libraries were prepared by 5' RACE. TCRdb re-called the 5' RACE reads; one entry per CDR3 protein, DNA not given. The sample table includes 100,000 to 150,000 distinct CDR3 sequences. Their antigens remain unidentified. Study results and caveats: Comparison of naive cells showed more hydrophobic TRB CDR3s in CXCR3-positive than in CXCR3-negative naive cells.

Sequenced: naive CXCR3+ CD8+ T cells from blood. The subset denotes: CD45RO-CCR7+CD27+CD95- naive CD8+ T cells expressing CXCR3 (TNR3+). The source is a human donor in good health. Some clones in this sample may be carry-over from other donors' samples.

The chain's CDR3 is CASSLEAGELFF. The chain carries TRBV7-6 and TRBJ2-2. The V gene's germline CDR1 is SGHVS and CDR2 FNYEAQ. This CDR3 region has 12 residues. The variable domain in full, with the rest retrieved from reference TRBV7-6 and TRBJ2-2, is GAGVSQSPRYKVTKRGQDVALRCDPISGHVSLYWYRQALGQGPEFLTYFNYEAQQDKSGLPNDRFSAERPEGSISTLTIQRTEQRDSAMYRCASSLEAGELFFGEGSRLTVL.

The chain combines TRBV19 with TRBJ2-1; lacking DNA, the TRBD2 call made by TCRdb goes unchecked. CDR3 length equals 14 residues. Germline loops: CDR1 LNHDA, CDR2 SQIVND (reference sequence). The CDR3 reads CASSPGTSGIEQFF.

The V gene is TRBV11-2, the J gene TRBJ2-3; without DNA, the TCRdb call of TRBD2 cannot be checked. The germline gives CDR1 SGHAT, CDR2 FQNNGV. The CDR3 has 15 residues. The CDR3 sequence: CASSPRLAETDTQYF.

CDR3 sequence: CSGIGDSYGYTF. This rearrangement joins TRBV29-1 to TRBJ1-2; the TCRdb D gene call, TRBD1, has no DNA to confirm it. The CDR3 is made up of 12 amino acids. Germline CDR1 reads SQVTM; CDR2 reads ANQGSEA.

This sequence joins TRBV7-2 and TRBJ2-1; TCRdb designates TRBD1, a call that cannot be tested without DNA. Per the germline V gene, CDR1 is SGHTA and CDR2 is FQGNSA. The CDR3 totals 17 residues. The CDR3 reads CASSLVNWDRAYNEQFF.

The rearrangement links TRBV9 to TRBJ2-6; TCRdb returns TRBD2, unconfirmable since there is no DNA. The CDR3 is 19 amino acids. Germline CDR1 and CDR2: SGDLS and YYNGEE. Here the CDR3 reads CASSAVYGLPNSGANVLTF.

The chain carries TRBV5-4 and TRBJ1-1; TCRdb picks TRBD1, but there is no DNA to check that call. This CDR3 has 12 amino acids. The germline V gene encodes CDR1 SGHNT and CDR2 YYREEE (reference sequence). CDR3 sequence reads: CASSNRGTEAFF.

The V and J genes are TRBV15 and TRBJ2-1; checking the TCRdb D call of TRBD2 is not possible without DNA. The CDR3 runs 17 residues. The germline CDR1 and CDR2 sequences are LNHNV and YYDKDF (reference sequence). This chain's CDR3 is CATSSHPGTSGGNEQFF. The full variable domain, in which reference TRBV15 and TRBJ2-1 provide the parts outside the CDR3, is DAMVIQNPRYQVTQFGKPVTLSCSQTLNHNVMYWYQQKSSQAPKLLFHYYDKDFNNEADTPDNFQSRRPNTSFCFLDIRSPGLGDTAMYLCATSSHPGTSGGNEQFFGPGTRLTVL.

The chain carries TRBV21-1 and TRBJ2-7; absent DNA, TCRdb's TRBD1 call cannot be checked. TRBV21-1 is given as a pseudogene. CDR3 size: 13 residues. The CDR3 loop reads CASSIDGQDEQYF.

The chain combines TRBV5-1 with TRBJ2-1. Germline assignment: CDR1 SGHRS and CDR2 YFSETQ. CDR3 length: 13 residues. This CDR3 is CASASSSYNEQFF.

The chain links TRBV29-1 to TRBJ1-2. The CDR3 is made up of 14 amino acids. CDR1 is SQVTM and CDR2 is ANQGSEA in the germline V gene. The CDR3: CSVEGHGVGYGYTF. The variable domain in full, with the rest retrieved from reference TRBV29-1 and TRBJ1-2, is SAVISQKPSRDICQRGTSLTIQCQVDSQVTMMFWYRQQPGQSLTLIATANQGSEATYESGFVIDKFPISRPNLTFSTLTVSNMSPEDSSIYLCSVEGHGVGYGYTFGSGTRLTVV.

The V gene is TRBV14, the J gene TRBJ2-4; as DNA is missing, the TRBD1 call by TCRdb cannot be tested. The CDR3 sequence is 14 residues long. Germline CDR1 SGHDN, CDR2 FVKESK. CDR3 residues: CASSQFGHGHIQYF.

The gene calls are TRBV2 and TRBJ1-1. Looked up from germline, CDR1 is SNHLY and CDR2 is FYNNEI. This CDR3 spans 13 amino acids. The CDR3 loop reads CASSEPGRTEAFF.

The chain links TRBV13 to TRBJ2-3. Germline V lookup: CDR1 PRHDT, CDR2 FYEKMQ (reference sequence). The CDR3 loop spans 16 amino acids. CDR3 sequence reads: CASSLKTSGGTDTQYF.

The rearrangement joins TRBV19 to TRBJ1-2. Germline CDR1 and CDR2: LNHDA and SQIVND (reference sequence). There are 11 residues in the CDR3. The CDR3 spells CASSTYDSYTF.

The V and J genes are TRBV5-4 and TRBJ2-2; with no DNA, the TCRdb D assignment of TRBD1 cannot be verified. This CDR3 comprises 14 residues. In germline, CDR1 is SGHNT, CDR2 YYREEE (reference sequence). CDR3 loop: CASRPRGGTGELFF. The variable domain in full, with the rest retrieved from reference TRBV5-4 and TRBJ2-2, is ETGVTQSPTHLIKTRGQQVTLRCSSQSGHNTVSWYQQALGQGPQFIFQYYREEENGRGNFPPRFSGLQFPNYSSELNVNALELDDSALYLCASRPRGGTGELFFGEGSRLTVL.

The chain recombines TRBV28 with TRBJ2-1; absent DNA, TCRdb's TRBD2 call cannot be checked. The CDR3 has 11 amino acids. Germline V gene sequence: CDR1 MDHEN, CDR2 SYDVKM. The CDR3 spells CASRGGSEQFF.

The gene calls are TRBV5-1 and TRBJ2-7. Germline V gene sequence: CDR1 SGHRS, CDR2 YFSETQ. The CDR3 spans 12 residues. The CDR3 spells CASSLGKGEQYF.

The rearrangement joins TRBV7-3 to TRBJ2-7; the D call from TCRdb, TRBD1, cannot be confirmed without DNA. CDR1 is SGHTA, CDR2 FQGTGA, per germline. CDR3 length equals 13 residues. The CDR3 loop reads CASSLTEGYEQYF.

The gene calls are TRBV9 and TRBJ2-1. The V gene's germline CDR1 is SGDLS and CDR2 YYNGEE. CDR3 length: 12 amino acids. This CDR3 reads CASSVNSNEQFF. Combining the CDR3 with reference TRBV9 and TRBJ2-1 gives the whole variable domain DSGVTQTPKHLITATGQRVTLRCSPRSGDLSVYWYQQSLDQGLQFLIQYYNGEERAKGNILERFSAQQFPDLHSELNLSSLELGDSALYFCASSVNSNEQFFGPGTRLTVL.

The CDR3 protein is CASSGRELAGYEQYF. The V call is TRBV9, the J call TRBJ2-7; TCRdb indicates TRBD1, and absent DNA this call remains unverified. The CDR3 is 15 residues long. Germline lookup yields CDR1 SGDLS and CDR2 YYNGEE.

The genes are TRBV7-9 and TRBJ2-7; the D call of TRBD2 rests on TCRdb alone, since no DNA is present to check it. Germline V gives CDR1 SEHNR, CDR2 FQNEAQ (reference sequence). The CDR3 spans 15 residues. The CDR3 protein is CASRNGQSSHTEQYF.

This sequence joins TRBV4-1 and TRBJ2-1. CDR3 size: 14 residues. Per germline, CDR1 MGHRA and CDR2 YSYEKL. The CDR3 loop reads CASSHGGYYNEQFF.

The V call is TRBV6-2 or TRBV6-3, the J call TRBJ1-5; lacking DNA, the TRBD1 call made by TCRdb goes unchecked. This CDR3 contains 15 residues. The V gene's germline CDR1 is MNHEY and CDR2 SVGEGT. The CDR3 spells CASSYVRGENQPQHF.

The J gene is TRBJ2-1, the V gene TRBV30. CDR1 is GTSNPN, CDR2 SVGIG, per germline (reference sequence). The CDR3 covers 12 residues. The CDR3 here is CAWSVLFDEQFF.

The rearrangement joins TRBV4-2 to TRBJ2-1; there is no DNA to check the TCRdb D call of TRBD1. The germline V gene encodes CDR1 LGHNA and CDR2 YNFKEQ. The CDR3 runs 15 residues. CDR3 amino acids: CASSQAETVLNERFF.

The rearrangement uses TRBV5-1 and TRBJ2-7; the D call of TRBD1 rests on TCRdb alone, since no DNA is present to check it. From germline, CDR1 is SGHRS and CDR2 YFSETQ. This CDR3 is built from 14 residues. CDR3 sequence reads: CASSLGQGSYEQYF.